Each of the 5 T cell receptor beta chains below was sequenced from the same sample in a study of T-cell reconstitution after alpha-beta-depleted transplantation in children. During its preparation, the TCRbeta library received unique molecular identifiers. One entry per CDR3 protein, called by TCRdb with MiXCR from the PCR reads. Found here are approximately 1,000,000 distinct CDR3 sequences, roughly 29% of them singletons; the top ten hold 28%. The sequencing used PBMCs, mostly from graft donor cells, collected 360 days after TCRalphabeta/CD19-depleted stem cell transplant. These receptors came from a boy under two years old who had a stem cell transplant for SCID, so the T cells may come from the graft donor.

This clonotype was detected only a few times. The chain carries TRBV5-1 and TRBJ2-7; 8 nucleotides align to TRBD1. CDR3 size: 14 residues. J lost 5 bases, V lost 5 bases, and 9 bases had no gene match. The V gene's germline CDR1 is SGHRS and CDR2 YFSETQ. CDR3 loop: CASSYDRGRNEQYF. CDR3 sequence (DNA): TGCGCCAGCAGTTACGACAGGGGTAGGAACGAGCAGTACTTC. Filled out from reference TRBV5-1 and TRBJ2-7, the complete variable domain reads KAGVTQTPRYLIKTRGQQVTLSCSPISGHRSVSWYQQTPGQGLQFLFEYFSETQRNKGNFPGRFSGRQFSNSRSEMNVSTLELGDSALYLCASSYDRGRNEQYFGPGTRLTVT.

This rearrangement joins TRBV7-3 to TRBJ2-3; D is tentatively TRBD1 or TRBD2 (7 bases each). The V end lost 1 base, the J end lost 2 bases, and 22 bases lay between the germline ends. This CDR3 contains 19 residues. The germline V gene has CDR1 SGHTA and CDR2 FQGTGA. CDR3 sequence (DNA): TGTGCCAGCAGCTTAAGGGGCCAATCTGCAGGGGGGGCCACAGATACGCAGTATTTT. Protein product: CASSLRGQSAGGATDTQYF.

This clonotype was seen more than once but under ten times. The CDR3 DNA reads as TGCAGCGTTGAAGAAGGAGGCCAGGGAAACGAGCAGTACTTC. Protein sequence: CSVEEGGQGNEQYF. The chain employs TRBV29-1 and TRBJ2-7; D could derive from TRBD1 or TRBD2 (5 bases each). Trimming pared 0 bases from V and 5 bases from J, leaving 14 bases between. The CDR3 loop spans 14 amino acids. Germline loops: CDR1 SQVTM, CDR2 ANQGSEA.

This chain connects TRBV11-2 to TRBJ2-1; 9 nucleotides match TRBD2. CDR1 is SGHAT and CDR2 is FQNNGV in the germline V gene. V shed 2 bases, J shed 1 base, and the junction held 6 bases outside the gene matches. This CDR3 contains 17 residues. The CDR3 DNA reads TGTGCCAGCAGCTTATACCCTAGCGGGAATTCCTACAATGAGCAGTTCTTC. Translated, it gives CASSLYPSGNSYNEQFF.

The chain carries TRBV20-1 and TRBJ1-5; weak D call: TRBD1 (5 bases). CDR1 DFQATT and CDR2 SNEGSKA come from the germline V gene (reference sequence). CDR3 length equals 16 residues. V lost 6 bases and J 1 base, leaving 19 bases between the germline ends. CDR3 sequence: CSAPAVSGDSNQPQHF. CDR3 nucleotides: TGCAGTGCCCCCGCGGTCTCCGGGGACAGCAATCAGCCCCAGCATTTT.